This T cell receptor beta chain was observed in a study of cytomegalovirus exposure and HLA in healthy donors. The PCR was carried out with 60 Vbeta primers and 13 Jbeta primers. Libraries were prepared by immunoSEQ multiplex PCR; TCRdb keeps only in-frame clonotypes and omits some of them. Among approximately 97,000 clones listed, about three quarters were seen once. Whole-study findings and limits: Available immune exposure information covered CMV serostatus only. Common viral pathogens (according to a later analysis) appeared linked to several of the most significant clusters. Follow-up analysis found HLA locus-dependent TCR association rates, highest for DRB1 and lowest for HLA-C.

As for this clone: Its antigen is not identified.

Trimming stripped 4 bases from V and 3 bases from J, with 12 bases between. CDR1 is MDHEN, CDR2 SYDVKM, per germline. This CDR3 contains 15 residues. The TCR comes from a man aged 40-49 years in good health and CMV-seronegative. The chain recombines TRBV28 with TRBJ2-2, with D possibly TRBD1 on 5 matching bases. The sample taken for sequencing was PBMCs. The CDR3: CASSYLDSYTGELFF. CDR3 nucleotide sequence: TGTGCCAGCAGTTACTTAGACAGTTACACCGGGGAGCTGTTTTTT.